The sequence of this T cell receptor beta chain was determined in a study of tumor-infiltrating lymphocytes in primary liver carcinoma. The wider study: The cohort consisted of patients whose primary liver carcinoma was surgically resected. Men as well as women, aged 30 to 69 years, made up the patients.

Losses at the gene ends were 5 bases for V and 2 bases for J; bases not matched to a gene: 10. Germline V gives CDR1 MNHNS, CDR2 SASEGT. The CDR3 sequence is 16 residues long. The study's findings and limits: Tumor tissue displayed a significantly greater top-250-clone fraction than blood (p = 0.039). Relative to tumor region pairs, the tumor-adjacent and tumor-blood pairs showed overlap that was lower.

The investigators made TCR beta cDNA from 400 to 550 ng total RNA, using a constant-region primer. It was through three nested multiplex PCR rounds of slightly modified ARM-PCR that TCR beta libraries arose. The first two PCR rounds used TRBV1-TRBV30 primers with a Cbeta primer, roughly 10 cycles each. TCRdb processed the multiplex PCR reads anew with MiXCR; each CDR3 protein has one entry. The sample records about 310,000 distinct CDR3 sequences, about 50% being singletons. Germline DNA was also extracted, and blood RNA was taken from unsorted whole blood. This clonotype was found a few times. The antigen is not known.

The clonotype originates from a woman aged 25 to 45 with primary liver carcinoma and hepatitis B virus infection. This chain joins TRBV6-1 and TRBJ2-3, with TRBD2 identical over 7 bases. Sequencing input: peripheral blood. CDR3 DNA sequence: TGTGCCAGCAGTTCCCCTAGCGGATTAATCACAGATACGCAGTATTTT. It encodes CASSSPSGLITDTQYF.